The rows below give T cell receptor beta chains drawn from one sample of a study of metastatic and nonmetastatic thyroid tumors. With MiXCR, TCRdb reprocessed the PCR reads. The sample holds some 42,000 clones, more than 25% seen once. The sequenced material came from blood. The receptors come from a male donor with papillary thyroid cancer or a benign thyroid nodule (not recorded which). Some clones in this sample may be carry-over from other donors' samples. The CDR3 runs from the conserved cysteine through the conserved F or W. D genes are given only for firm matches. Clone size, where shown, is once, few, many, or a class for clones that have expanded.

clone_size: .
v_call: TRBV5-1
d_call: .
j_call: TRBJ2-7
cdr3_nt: TGCGCCAGCAGCTTGGATGGAGCTACCTACGAGCAGTACTTC
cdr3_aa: CASSLDGATYEQYF

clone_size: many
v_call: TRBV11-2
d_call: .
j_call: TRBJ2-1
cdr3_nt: TGTGCCAGCAGCCGATTAGCGGAGTACAATGAGCAGTTCTTC
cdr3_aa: CASSRLAEYNEQFF

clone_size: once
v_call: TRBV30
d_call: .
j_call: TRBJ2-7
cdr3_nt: TGTGCCTGGAGGGACCGTCGATTCTACGAGCAGTACTTC
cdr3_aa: CAWRDRRFYEQYF

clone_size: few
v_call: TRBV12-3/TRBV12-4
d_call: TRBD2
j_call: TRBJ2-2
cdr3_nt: TGTGCCAGCAGTTTTCGGCCTAGCGGGAGTGGGGGGGAGCTGTTTTTT
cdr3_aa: CASSFRPSGSGGELFF

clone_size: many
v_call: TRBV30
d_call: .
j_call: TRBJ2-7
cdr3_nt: TGTGCCTGGGACGCAGGGGGGAACGAGCAGTACTTC
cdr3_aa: CAWDAGGNEQYF

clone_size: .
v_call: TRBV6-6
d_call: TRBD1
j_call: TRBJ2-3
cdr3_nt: TGTGCCAACAGTTACAGGGGACAATTCACGGATACGCAGTATTTT
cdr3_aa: CANSYRGQFTDTQYF

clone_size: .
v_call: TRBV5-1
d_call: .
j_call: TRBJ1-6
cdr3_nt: TGCGCCAGCAGCCCACGGATGACACCGCGGGGGCATTCACCCCTCCACTTT
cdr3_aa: CASSPRMTPRGHSPLHF

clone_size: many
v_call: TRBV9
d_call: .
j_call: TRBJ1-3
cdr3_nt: TGTGCCAGCAGCGTAGGCGGAGCGACTGGAAACACCATATATTTT
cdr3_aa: CASSVGGATGNTIYF

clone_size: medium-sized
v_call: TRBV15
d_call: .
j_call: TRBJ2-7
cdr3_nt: TGTGCCACCAGCAGGCCTGGAGACTACGAGCAGTACTTC
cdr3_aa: CATSRPGDYEQYF

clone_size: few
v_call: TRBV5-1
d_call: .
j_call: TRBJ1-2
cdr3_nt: TGCGCCAGCAGCTTGGACAGCCTTTCATATGGCTACACCTTC
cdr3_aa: CASSLDSLSYGYTF

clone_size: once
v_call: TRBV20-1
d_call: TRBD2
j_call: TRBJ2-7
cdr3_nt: TGCAGTGCTAGAGATCGGCTAGCGGGATCGTATCAGTACTTC
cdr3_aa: CSARDRLAGSYQYF

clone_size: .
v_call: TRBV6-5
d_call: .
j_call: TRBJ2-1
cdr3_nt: TGTGCCAGCAGTTACTCTCTAGTCTCCCCACCCCTTTACAATGAGCAGTTCTTC
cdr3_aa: CASSYSLVSPPLYNEQFF

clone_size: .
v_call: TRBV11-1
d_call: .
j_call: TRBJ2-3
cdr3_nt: TGTGCCAGCAGCTCCCCCAGGGATCAGGCAGATACGCAGTATTTT
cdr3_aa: CASSSPRDQADTQYF

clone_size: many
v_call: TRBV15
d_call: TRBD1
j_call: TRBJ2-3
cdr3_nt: TGTGCCACCAGCAGAGTCCCGGGACAGGGGACAGATACGCAGTATTTT
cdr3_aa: CATSRVPGQGTDTQYF

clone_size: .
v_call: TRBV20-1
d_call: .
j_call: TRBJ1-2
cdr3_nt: TGCAGTGCCAAGAGGGGACTCCTAAACTATGGCTACACCTTC
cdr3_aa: CSAKRGLLNYGYTF

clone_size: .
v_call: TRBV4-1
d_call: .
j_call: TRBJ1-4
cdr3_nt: TGCGCCAGCAGCTACCCTGGCTTCGCCGGCCCTAATGAAAAACTGTTTTTT
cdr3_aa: CASSYPGFAGPNEKLFF

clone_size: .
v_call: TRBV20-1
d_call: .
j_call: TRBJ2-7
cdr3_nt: TGCAGTGCTAGGGAGGGGGGAGTGCCTGGCGAGCAGTACTTC
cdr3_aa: CSAREGGVPGEQYF

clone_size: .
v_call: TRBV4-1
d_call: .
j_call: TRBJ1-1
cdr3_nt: TGCGCCAGCAGCCAGGGTAATACTGAAGCTTTCTTT
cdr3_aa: CASSQGNTEAFF

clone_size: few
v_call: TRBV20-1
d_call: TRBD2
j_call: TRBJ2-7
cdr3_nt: TGCAGTGCTAGTCCTCGGACTAGCGTAACCTACGAGCAGTACTTC
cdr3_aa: CSASPRTSVTYEQYF

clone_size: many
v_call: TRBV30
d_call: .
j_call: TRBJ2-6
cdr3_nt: TGTGCCTGGAGCGTGTCGGGGGCGTCTGGGGCCAACGTCCTGACTTTC
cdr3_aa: CAWSVSGASGANVLTF

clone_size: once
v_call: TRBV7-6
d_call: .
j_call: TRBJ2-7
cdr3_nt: TGTGCCAGCAGCTTAGAACAGGGATTCTACGAGCAGTACTTC
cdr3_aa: CASSLEQGFYEQYF

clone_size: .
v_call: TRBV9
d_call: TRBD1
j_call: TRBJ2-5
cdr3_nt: TGTGCCAGCAACCTAGGGTGGGGACAGGAGACCCAGTACTTC
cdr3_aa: CASNLGWGQETQYF

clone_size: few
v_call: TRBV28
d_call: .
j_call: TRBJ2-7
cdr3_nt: TGTGCCAGCATCGCAATAGGGGAAGGAAGGGGCGAGCAGTACTTC
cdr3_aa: CASIAIGEGRGEQYF

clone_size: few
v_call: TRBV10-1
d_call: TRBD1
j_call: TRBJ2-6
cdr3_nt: TGCGCCAGCAGTCCGGGACAGGGATCGTCTGGGGCCAACGTCCTGACTTTC
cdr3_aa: CASSPGQGSSGANVLTF

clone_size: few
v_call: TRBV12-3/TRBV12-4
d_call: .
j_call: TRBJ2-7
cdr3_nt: TGTGCCAGCAGTCCATCTAACAGGAGCTCCTACGAGCAGTACTTC
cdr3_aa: CASSPSNRSSYEQYF

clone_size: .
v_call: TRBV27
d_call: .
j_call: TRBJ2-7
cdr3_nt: TGTGCCAGCAGAGCGAGTCGTCACGAGCAGTACTTC
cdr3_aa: CASRASRHEQYF

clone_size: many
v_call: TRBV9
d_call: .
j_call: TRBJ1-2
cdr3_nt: TGTGCCAGCAGCCCACCCAGGGTCGATGGCTACACCTTC
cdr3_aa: CASSPPRVDGYTF

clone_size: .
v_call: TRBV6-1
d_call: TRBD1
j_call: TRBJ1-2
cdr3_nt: TGTGCCAGCAGCCTGGACAGGGGATATGGCTACACCTTC
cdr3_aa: CASSLDRGYGYTF

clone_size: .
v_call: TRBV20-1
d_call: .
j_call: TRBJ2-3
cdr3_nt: TGCAGTGCCCGAGGGAGGGGGGCGCATACGCAGTATTTT
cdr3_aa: CSARGRGAHTQYF

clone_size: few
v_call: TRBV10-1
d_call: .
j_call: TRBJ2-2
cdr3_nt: TGCGCCAGCAGGCCCGATACAGGGTCCGGGGAGCTGTTTTTT
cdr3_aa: CASRPDTGSGELFF

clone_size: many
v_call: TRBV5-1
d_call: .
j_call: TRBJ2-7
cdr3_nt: TGCGCCAGCAGCTTGATGGATGCCTACGAGCAGTACTTC
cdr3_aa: CASSLMDAYEQYF

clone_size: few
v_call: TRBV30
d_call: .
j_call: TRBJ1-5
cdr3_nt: TGTGCCTGGAGTGTTGGGGGGCTAGATCAGCCCCAGCATTTT
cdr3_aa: CAWSVGGLDQPQHF

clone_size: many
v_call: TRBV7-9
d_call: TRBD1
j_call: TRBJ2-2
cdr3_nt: TGTGCCAGCAGGGGCGACAGGGTCAACACCGGGGAGCTGTTTTTT
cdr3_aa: CASRGDRVNTGELFF

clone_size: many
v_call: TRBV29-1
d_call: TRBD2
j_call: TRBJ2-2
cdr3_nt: TGCAGCGTTGGACAAACGGCCTGGCGGGAGGTCAACACCGGGGAGCTGTTTTTT
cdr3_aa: CSVGQTAWREVNTGELFF

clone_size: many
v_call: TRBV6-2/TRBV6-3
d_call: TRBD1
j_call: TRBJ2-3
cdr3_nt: TGTGCCAGCAGTTACTTCGGACAGGGCACAGATACGCAGTATTTT
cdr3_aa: CASSYFGQGTDTQYF

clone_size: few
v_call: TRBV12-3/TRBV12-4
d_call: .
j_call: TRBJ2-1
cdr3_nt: TGTGCCAGCAGTTTACGTCAGGCGGTATACAATGAGCAGTTCTTC
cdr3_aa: CASSLRQAVYNEQFF

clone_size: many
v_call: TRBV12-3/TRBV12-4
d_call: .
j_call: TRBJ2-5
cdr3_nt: TGTGCCAGCAGTCCCCCCAGGGTAGCTTACCAAGAGACCCAGTACTTC
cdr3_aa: CASSPPRVAYQETQYF

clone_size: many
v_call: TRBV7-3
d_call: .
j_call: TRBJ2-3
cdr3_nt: TGTGCCAGCAGCGTAACGAACTTCGGCACAGATACGCAGTATTTT
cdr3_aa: CASSVTNFGTDTQYF

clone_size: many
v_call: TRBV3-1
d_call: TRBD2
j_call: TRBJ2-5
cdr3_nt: TGTGCCAGCAGCCAATGGACTAGCGGGAACCAAGAGACCCAGTACTTC
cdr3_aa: CASSQWTSGNQETQYF

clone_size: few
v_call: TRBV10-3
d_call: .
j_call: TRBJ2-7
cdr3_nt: TGTGCCATCAGTGAGTCGAAAGACGGATCCTACGAGCAGTACTTC
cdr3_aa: CAISESKDGSYEQYF

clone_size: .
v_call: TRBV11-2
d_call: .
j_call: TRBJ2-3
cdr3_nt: TGTGCCAGCAGCCCCGACAGAGTTCTCCCCACAGATACGCAGTATTTT
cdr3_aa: CASSPDRVLPTDTQYF

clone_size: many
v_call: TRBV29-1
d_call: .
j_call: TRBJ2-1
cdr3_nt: TGCAGCGTTGAAGATAGTCAACTAGTAAGGAAGCAGTTCTTC
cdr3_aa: CSVEDSQLVRKQFF

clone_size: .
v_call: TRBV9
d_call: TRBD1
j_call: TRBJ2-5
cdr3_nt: TGTGCCAGCAGCGCCCGACAGGGGCAAGAGACCCAGTACTTC
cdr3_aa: CASSARQGQETQYF

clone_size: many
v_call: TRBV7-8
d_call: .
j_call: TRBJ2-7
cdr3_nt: TGTGCCAGCAGAGCAACAGGGATGGGCGGAACCCTTCGCGAGCAGTACTTC
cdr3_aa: CASRATGMGGTLREQYF

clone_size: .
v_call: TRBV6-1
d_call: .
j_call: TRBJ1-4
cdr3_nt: TGTGCCAGCATCAGGGTGCCTAATGAAAAACTGTTTTTT
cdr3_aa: CASIRVPNEKLFF